The 10 T cell receptor beta chains listed next were all sequenced from one sample in a study of blood T cell repertoires in COVID-19. TCRdb keeps only in-frame clones here, not all; method: immunoSEQ multiplex PCR. This table holds some 250,000 clones, about 86% found once. Sequencing was carried out using peripheral blood. The receptors here all came from a man in his fifties with active or convalescent COVID-19.

V is TRBV7-3 and J is TRBJ2-5; 7 nucleotides line up with TRBD2. Germline V gene sequence: CDR1 SGHTA, CDR2 FQGTGA. V lost 0 bases to trimming and J lost 4 bases; unmatched junction nucleotides: 5. The CDR3 has 15 amino acids. As DNA, the CDR3 is TGTGCCAGCAGCTTAACTGGACTAGTTGGAGAGACCCAGTACTTC. Translation: CASSLTGLVGETQYF.

This rearrangement joins TRBV6-1 to TRBJ2-2; 13 bases map to TRBD2. Trimming removed 4 bases from V and 5 bases from J; junction bases left unmatched: 4. There are 16 residues in the CDR3. The germline gives CDR1 MNHNS, CDR2 SASEGT. Here the CDR3 DNA reads TGTGCCAGCAGTGCCAAGACTAGCGGGGGGACCGGGGAGCTGTTTTTT. Translation: CASSAKTSGGTGELFF.

This clone was detected once. The chain combines TRBV5-1 with TRBJ2-7; TRBD1 matches at 9 bases. Germline CDR1 SGHRS, CDR2 YFSETQ. The CDR3 spans 14 residues. The V segment lost 4 bases and the J segment 7 bases; nucleotides outside the gene matches: 9. The CDR3 coding sequence is TGCGCCAGCAGCCTCGAGGGACAGGGCTGGGAGCAGTACTTC. It translates to CASSLEGQGWEQYF.

This rearrangement joins TRBV3-1 (or the pseudogene TRBV3-2) to TRBJ1-5, with D perhaps TRBD1 (6 bases). Trimming took off 1 base at V and 5 bases at J, with 12 bases between the two ends. The germline CDR1 and CDR2 sequences are LGHDT and YNNKEL (reference sequence). The CDR3 consists of 15 residues. The CDR3 DNA reads as TGTGCCAGCAGCCAAGGGGGCGGGGGGCATCAGCCCCAGCATTTT. Translation: CASSQGGGGHQPQHF.

The genes are TRBV13 and TRBJ1-3; unclear D gene. Germline CDR1 and CDR2: PRHDT and FYEKMQ (reference sequence). The V end lost 1 base, the J end lost 2 bases, and 12 bases lay between the germline ends. There are 16 residues in the CDR3. CDR3 amino acids: CASSLDAGLPGNTIYF. CDR3 in DNA: TGTGCCAGCAGCTTAGATGCGGGTTTACCTGGAAACACCATATATTTT.

The chain joins TRBV15 to TRBJ1-5; tentative D call: TRBD1 (5 bases). CDR1 and CDR2 (germline): LNHNV, YYDKDF (reference sequence). Between the trimmed V and J ends, which lost 0 bases and 3 bases, there was a span of 12 bases. The CDR3 is 16 residues long. The chain's CDR3 is CATSRDATGPNQPQHF. CDR3 coding DNA: TGTGCCACCAGCAGAGACGCCACAGGACCCAATCAGCCCCAGCATTTT.

The chain couples TRBV19 to TRBJ2-7, with D perhaps TRBD1 (6 bases). V lost 7 bases, J lost 6 bases, and 16 bases lay in between. This CDR3 spans 13 amino acids. Germline lookup yields CDR1 LNHDA and CDR2 SQIVND (reference sequence). The CDR3 reads CASKGQGSSEQYF. CDR3 DNA: TGTGCCAGTAAGGGGCAGGGGTCGAGCGAGCAGTACTTC.

DNA for the CDR3: TGTGCCAGCATCGTTTGGGGGGGAGAGACCCAGTACTTC. It is translated as CASIVWGGETQYF. This chain joins TRBV6-5 and TRBJ2-5; 7 positions agree with TRBD2. The CDR3 has 13 residues. The germline gives CDR1 MNHEY, CDR2 SVGAGI. V dropped 7 bases and J dropped 4; count of bases not matched to a gene: 6.

This chain uses TRBV30 with TRBJ1-1; 7 nucleotides agree with TRBD1. The CDR3 covers 12 residues. Germline V lookup: CDR1 GTSNPN, CDR2 SVGIG (reference sequence). J gave up 5 bases and V 8 bases, and 8 bases lay outside the gene matches. CDR3 amino acids: CARGTEWTEAFF. In DNA form, the CDR3 reads TGTGCCCGAGGGACAGAATGGACTGAAGCTTTCTTT.

The chain links TRBV6-1 to TRBJ2-2; tentative D call: TRBD2 (5 bases). The V end lost 3 bases, the J end lost 6 bases, and 11 bases lay between the germline ends. Germline lookup yields CDR1 MNHNS and CDR2 SASEGT. The CDR3 sequence is 14 residues long. The CDR3 protein is CASSDFLRAGELFF. In DNA, the CDR3 is TGTGCCAGCAGTGATTTCCTGCGGGCCGGGGAGCTGTTTTTT.